This T cell receptor (beta chain) was recovered during a study of cytomegalovirus exposure and HLA in healthy donors. Study-level findings and limits: About 87% or about 30% of the time was how often most TCR beta V segments were productive, according to an earlier analysis. Among donors in an Asian-associated ancestry cluster, a later analysis reportedly found fewer N-insertions than the roughly 610-donor mean.

This clone has a handful of counts. Its antigen is undetermined. The CDR3 contains 16 residues. Trimming removed 0 bases at V and 2 bases at J, with 14 bases between. Germline V gene data show CDR1 as LGHNA and CDR2 as YSLEER. Samples came from healthy bone marrow donors. With 60 Vbeta and 13 Jbeta primers, the PCR was carried out. The data were produced by immunoSEQ multiplex PCR, yet TCRdb's version contains in-frame clones alone and is incomplete. The sample lists roughly 130,000 clones, almost 85% seen once, with around 3% in the top ten. V is TRBV4-3 and J is TRBJ2-7; maybe TRBD1 (5 bases). The sample was PBMCs. The receptor's source is a boy under 10 years old in good health and CMV-seronegative. CDR3 coding DNA: TGCGCCAGCAGCCAAGATCGTTGGGGCTCCCCCTACGAGCAGTACTTC. This translates into CASSQDRWGSPYEQYF.